The TCR beta chain under discussion was sequenced for a study of shared clonotypes between healthy human individuals. Turning to the study itself: The study enrolled a couple of women and a few men aged 18 to 49.

Broader study findings: What naive subsets generally showed was a larger estimated richness than memory subsets showed.

Regarding this clone: Its target is not known.

Germline loops: CDR1 MNHEY, CDR2 SVGAGI. The CDR3 has 15 amino acids. Trimming removed 5 bases at V and 6 bases at J, with 19 bases between. Authors' analysis steps: There were no quality scores in the junction-only immunoSEQ sequences, so filtering differed. The protocol was immunoSEQ multiplex PCR, while the TCRdb copy is restricted to in-frame clones and leaves out a portion. The V and J calls and clone size come from that table; D and trimming were worked out from the DNA. The table records 1.6 million or so clones, approximately 98.5% of them present only once. The J gene is TRBJ1-1, the V gene TRBV6-5; no firm D call. Material for sequencing was naive CD4+ T cells sorted from blood. Documented subset: CD45RA+ positively selected. The source of this sequence is a man aged 25-45 years in good health. The CDR3 is CASSPLKSGVAEAFF. CDR3 DNA sequence: TGTGCCAGCAGTCCCCTTAAGTCGGGTGTAGCTGAAGCTTTCTTT.